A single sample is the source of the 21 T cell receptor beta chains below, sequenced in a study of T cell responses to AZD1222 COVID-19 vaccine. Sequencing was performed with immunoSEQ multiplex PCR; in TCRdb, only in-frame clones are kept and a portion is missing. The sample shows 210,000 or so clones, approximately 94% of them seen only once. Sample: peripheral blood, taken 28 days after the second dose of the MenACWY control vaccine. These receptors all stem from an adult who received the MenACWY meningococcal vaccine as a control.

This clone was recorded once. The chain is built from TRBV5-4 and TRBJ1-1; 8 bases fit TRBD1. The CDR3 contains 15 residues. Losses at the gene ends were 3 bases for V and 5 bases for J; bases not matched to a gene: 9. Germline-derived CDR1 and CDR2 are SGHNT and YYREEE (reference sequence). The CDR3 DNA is TGTGCCAGCAGCTCCCCACAGGGGGTAGGGACTGAAGCTTTCTTT. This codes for CASSSPQGVGTEAFF.

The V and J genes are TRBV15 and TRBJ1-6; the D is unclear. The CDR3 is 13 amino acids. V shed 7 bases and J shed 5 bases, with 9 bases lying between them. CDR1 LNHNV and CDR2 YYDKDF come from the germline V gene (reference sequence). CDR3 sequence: CATMAIDNSPLHF. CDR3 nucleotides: TGTGCCACCATGGCGATTGATAATTCACCCCTCCACTTT.

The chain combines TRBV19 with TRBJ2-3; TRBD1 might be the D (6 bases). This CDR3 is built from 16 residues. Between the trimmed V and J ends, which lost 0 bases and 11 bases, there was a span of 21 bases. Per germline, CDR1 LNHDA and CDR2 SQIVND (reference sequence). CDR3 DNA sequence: TGTGCCAGTAGTATAGACTGGGGACAATCGATGCGTAGGCAGTATTTT. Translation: CASSIDWGQSMRRQYF.

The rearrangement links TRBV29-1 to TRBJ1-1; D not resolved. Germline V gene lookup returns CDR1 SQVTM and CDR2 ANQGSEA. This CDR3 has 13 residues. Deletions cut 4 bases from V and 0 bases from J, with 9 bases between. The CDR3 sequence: CSVGRLLNTEAFF. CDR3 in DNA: TGCAGCGTTGGGCGGCTATTGAACACTGAAGCTTTCTTT.

The DNA for the CDR3 is TGTGCCAGCAGTTCCGATACAGGGGCGCAACTGTTTTTT. Its protein product is CASSSDTGAQLFF. J is TRBJ1-4 and V is TRBV2; 7 nucleotides line up with TRBD1. From germline, CDR1 is SNHLY and CDR2 FYNNEI. V shed 5 bases and J 12 bases; nucleotides not matched to a gene: 9. The CDR3 is 13 amino acids.

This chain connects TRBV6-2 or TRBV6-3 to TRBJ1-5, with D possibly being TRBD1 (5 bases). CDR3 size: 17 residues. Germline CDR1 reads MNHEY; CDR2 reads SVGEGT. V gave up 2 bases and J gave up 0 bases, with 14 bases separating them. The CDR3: CASSYLDGAYSNQPQHF. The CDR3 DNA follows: TGTGCCAGCAGTTACCTGGACGGGGCTTATAGCAATCAGCCCCAGCATTTT.

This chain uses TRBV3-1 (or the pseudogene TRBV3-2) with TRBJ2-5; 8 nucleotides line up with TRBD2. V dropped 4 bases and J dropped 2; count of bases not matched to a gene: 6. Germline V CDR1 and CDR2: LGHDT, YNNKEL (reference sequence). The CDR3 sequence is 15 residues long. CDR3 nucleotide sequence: TGTGCCAGCAGCCTCAAAGCGGGGGAACAAGAGACCCAGTACTTC. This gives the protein CASSLKAGEQETQYF.

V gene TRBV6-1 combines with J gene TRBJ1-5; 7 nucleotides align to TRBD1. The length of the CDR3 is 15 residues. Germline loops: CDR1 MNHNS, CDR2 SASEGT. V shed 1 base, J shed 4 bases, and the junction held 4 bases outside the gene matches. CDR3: CASSEGGTENQPQHF. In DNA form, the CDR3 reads TGTGCCAGCAGTGAAGGTGGGACAGAAAATCAGCCCCAGCATTTT.

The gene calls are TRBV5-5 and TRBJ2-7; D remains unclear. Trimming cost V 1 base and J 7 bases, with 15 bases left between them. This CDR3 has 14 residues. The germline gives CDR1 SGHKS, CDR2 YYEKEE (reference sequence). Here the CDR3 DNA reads TGTGCCAGCAGCTTGAGCCCCTCACCTTGGGAGCAGTACTTC. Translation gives CASSLSPSPWEQYF.

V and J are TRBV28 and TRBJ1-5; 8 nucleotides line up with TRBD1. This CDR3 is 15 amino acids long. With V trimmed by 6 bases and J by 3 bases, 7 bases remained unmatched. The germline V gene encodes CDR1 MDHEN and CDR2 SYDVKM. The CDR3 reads CASSAAGGSNQPQHF. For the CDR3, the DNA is TGTGCCAGCAGCGCGGCAGGGGGCTCCAATCAGCCCCAGCATTTT.

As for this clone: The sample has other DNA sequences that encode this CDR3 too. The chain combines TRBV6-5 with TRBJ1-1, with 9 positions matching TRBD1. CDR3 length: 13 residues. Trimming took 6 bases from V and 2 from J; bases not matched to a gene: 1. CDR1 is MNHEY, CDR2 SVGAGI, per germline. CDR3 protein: CASRDRGNTEAFF. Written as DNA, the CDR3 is TGTGCCAGCAGGGACAGGGGAAACACTGAAGCTTTCTTT.

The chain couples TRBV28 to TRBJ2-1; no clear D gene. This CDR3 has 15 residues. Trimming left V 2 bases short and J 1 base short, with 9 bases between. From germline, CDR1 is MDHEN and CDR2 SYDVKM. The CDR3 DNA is TGTGCCAGCAGTTTAAAACCAACATCCTACAATGAGCAGTTCTTC. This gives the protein CASSLKPTSYNEQFF.

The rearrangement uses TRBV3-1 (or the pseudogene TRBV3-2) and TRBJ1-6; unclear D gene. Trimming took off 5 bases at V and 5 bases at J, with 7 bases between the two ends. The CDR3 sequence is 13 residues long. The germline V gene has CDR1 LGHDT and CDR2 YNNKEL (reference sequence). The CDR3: CASSDGNNSPLHF. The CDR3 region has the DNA TGTGCCAGCAGCGACGGGAATAATTCACCCCTCCACTTT.

CDR3 sequence: CASQGRETQYF. The CDR3 DNA is TGTGCCAGCCAGGGGCGAGAGACCCAGTACTTC. The chain joins TRBV27 to TRBJ2-5; D is perhaps TRBD1 (6 bases). Germline V gives CDR1 MNHEY, CDR2 SMNVEV (reference sequence). This CDR3 region has 11 residues. Trimming took off 8 bases at V and 4 bases at J, with 8 bases between the two ends.

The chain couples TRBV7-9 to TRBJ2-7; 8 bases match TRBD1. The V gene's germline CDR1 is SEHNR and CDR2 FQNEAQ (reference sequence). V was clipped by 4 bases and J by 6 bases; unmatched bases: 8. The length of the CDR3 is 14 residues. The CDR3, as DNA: TGTGCCAGCAGCTCTCAGGGGGCCTTCCGCGAGCAGTACTTC. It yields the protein CASSSQGAFREQYF.

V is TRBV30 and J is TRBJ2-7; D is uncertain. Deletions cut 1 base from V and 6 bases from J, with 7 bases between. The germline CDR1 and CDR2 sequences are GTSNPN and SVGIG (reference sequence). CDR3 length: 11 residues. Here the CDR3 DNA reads TGTGCCTGGAGTGGACTTAGCGAGCAGTACTTC. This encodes CAWSGLSEQYF.

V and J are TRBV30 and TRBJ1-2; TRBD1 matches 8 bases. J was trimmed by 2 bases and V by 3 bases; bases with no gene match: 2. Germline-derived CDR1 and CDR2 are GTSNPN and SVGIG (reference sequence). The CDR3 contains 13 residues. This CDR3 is CAWRGQENYGYTF. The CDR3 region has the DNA TGTGCCTGGAGGGGACAGGAGAACTATGGCTACACCTTC.

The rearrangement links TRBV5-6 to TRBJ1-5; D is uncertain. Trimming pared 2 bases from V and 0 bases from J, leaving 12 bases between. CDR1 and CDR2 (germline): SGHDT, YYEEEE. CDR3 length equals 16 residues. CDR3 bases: TGTGCCAGCAGCTTTTCAGGCTTTTATAGCAATCAGCCCCAGCATTTT. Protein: CASSFSGFYSNQPQHF. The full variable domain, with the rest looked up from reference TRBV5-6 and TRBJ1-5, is DAGVTQSPTHLIKTRGQQVTLRCSPKSGHDTVSWYQQALGQGPQFIFQYYEEEERQRGNFPDRFSGHQFPNYSSELNVNALLLGDSALYLCASSFSGFYSNQPQHFGDGTRLSIL.

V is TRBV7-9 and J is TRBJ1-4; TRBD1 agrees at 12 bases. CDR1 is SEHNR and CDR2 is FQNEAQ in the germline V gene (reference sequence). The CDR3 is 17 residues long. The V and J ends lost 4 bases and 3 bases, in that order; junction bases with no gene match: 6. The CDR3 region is CASSSGTGGLANEKLFF. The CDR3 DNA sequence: TGTGCCAGCAGCTCCGGGACAGGGGGCTTAGCTAATGAAAAACTGTTTTTT. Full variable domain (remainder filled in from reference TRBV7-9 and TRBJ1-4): DTGVSQNPRHKITKRGQNVTFRCDPISEHNRLYWYRQTLGQGPEFLTYFQNEAQLEKSRLLSDRFSAERPKGSFSTLEIQRTEQGDSAMYLCASSSGTGGLANEKLFFGSGTQLSVL.

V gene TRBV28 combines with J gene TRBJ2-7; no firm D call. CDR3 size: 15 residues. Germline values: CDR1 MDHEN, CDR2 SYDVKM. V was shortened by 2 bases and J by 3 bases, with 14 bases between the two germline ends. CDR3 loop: CASSLGSAGNYEQYF. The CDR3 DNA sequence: TGTGCCAGCAGTTTAGGTTCGGCCGGAAACTACGAGCAGTACTTC.

The CDR3 region is CASSLTLDGYNEQFF. The CDR3 DNA is TGTGCCAGCAGCTTAACACTAGACGGGTACAATGAGCAGTTCTTC. The rearrangement uses TRBV7-2 and TRBJ2-1, with a tentative D call TRBD2 (5 bases). The CDR3 has 15 residues. From germline, CDR1 is SGHTA and CDR2 FQGNSA. Trimming left V 2 bases short and J 4 bases short, with 12 bases between.